This T cell receptor (beta chain) was captured in a study of identical twins. This clonotype was seen at least ten times. This CDR3 spans 15 amino acids. V was cut by 3 bases and J by 4 bases, with 16 bases left in between. The germline CDR1 and CDR2 sequences are SGHTA and FQGNSA. Template switching added a universal primer site; cDNA carried unique molecular identifiers. TCRdb called the 5' RACE reads again in MiXCR, with one record for every CDR3 protein. The sample consists of a few hundred thousand distinct CDR3 sequences, 10% to 13% of them appearing once. The TCR comes from a man in his fifties in good health. The rearrangement uses TRBV7-2 and TRBJ2-7, with no clear D. Sequenced material: memory T cells sorted from blood. The CDR3 is CASSLAVSSVYEQYF. CDR3 DNA sequence: TGTGCCAGCAGCTTGGCTGTCTCGTCCGTATACGAGCAGTACTTC. Together with reference TRBV7-2 and TRBJ2-7, the CDR3 gives the full variable domain: GAGVSQSPSNKVTEKGKDVELRCDPISGHTALYWYRQSLGQGLEFLIYFQGNSAPDKSGLPSDRFSAERTGGSVSTLTIQRTQQEDSAVYLCASSLAVSSVYEQYFGPGTRLTVT.